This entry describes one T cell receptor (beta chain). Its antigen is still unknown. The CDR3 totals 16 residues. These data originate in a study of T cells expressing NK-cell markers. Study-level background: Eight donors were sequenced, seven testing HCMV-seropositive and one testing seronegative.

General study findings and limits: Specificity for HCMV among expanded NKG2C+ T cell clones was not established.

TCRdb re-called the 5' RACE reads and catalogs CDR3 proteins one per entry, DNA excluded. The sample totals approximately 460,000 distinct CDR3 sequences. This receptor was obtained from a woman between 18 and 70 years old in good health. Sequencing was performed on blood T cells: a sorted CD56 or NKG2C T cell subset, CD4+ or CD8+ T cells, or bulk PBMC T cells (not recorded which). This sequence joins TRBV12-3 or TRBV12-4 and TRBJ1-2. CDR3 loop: CASTSSWGGVTYGYTF.